The 13 T cell receptor beta chains below come from one sample, sequenced in a study of T-cell memory formation after mild COVID-19. TCRdb used MiXCR to reprocess the 5' RACE reads, holding one entry per CDR3 protein. This table holds about 430,000 distinct CDR3 sequences, roughly 24% found once. Sequenced material: PBMCs or a T cell subset sorted from them (not recorded which). Receptors originate from an adult woman who had mild COVID-19 (a few samples of this study predate the infection). Cell type and time point are not known.

This clonotype has just a few counts. The V gene is TRBV12-3 or TRBV12-4, the J gene TRBJ2-3; 9 bases agree with TRBD2. The J segment lost 3 bases and the V segment lost 3 bases, leaving 4 bases of the junction unmatched. The CDR3 extends over 15 amino acids. The CDR3 sequence: CASSFLAGWTDTQYF. The CDR3 nucleotides read TGTGCCAGCAGTTTTCTAGCGGGATGGACAGATACGCAGTATTTT.

This clonotype has more than one count but fewer than ten. The chain joins TRBV29-1 to TRBJ2-1; D is unresolved. The CDR3 has 14 residues. Trimming pared 8 bases from V and 0 bases from J, leaving 14 bases between. Germline loops: CDR1 SQVTM, CDR2 ANQGSEA. CDR3 DNA sequence: TGCAGCTCCCTGGGCGGCTTCTCCTACAATGAGCAGTTCTTC. Its translation: CSSLGGFSYNEQFF.

The V call is TRBV20-1, the J call TRBJ1-2, with D tentatively TRBD1 (6 bases). Germline CDR1 and CDR2: DFQATT and SNEGSKA (reference sequence). This CDR3 spans 15 amino acids. V lost 6 bases to trimming and J lost 2 bases, with 19 bases between them. CDR3 protein: CSARVTGPPNYGYTF. The CDR3 DNA sequence: TGCAGTGCCCGGGTCACAGGGCCCCCAAACTATGGCTACACCTTC.

This clonotype was detected only a few times. This chain joins TRBV5-1 and TRBJ2-7, with D maybe TRBD1 (6 bases). V was cut by 10 bases and J by 6 bases, with 11 bases left in between. The CDR3 is 10 amino acids. CDR1 and CDR2 (germline): SGHRS, YFSETQ. The CDR3: CAPQGREQYF. CDR3 DNA: TGCGCCCCTCAGGGGCGCGAGCAGTACTTC.

This clonotype was counted between two and nine times. The CDR3 DNA follows: TGTGCCAGCAGCGTGGACTCGGGCACCGGGGAGCTGTTTTTT. It codes for CASSVDSGTGELFF. This chain connects TRBV2 to TRBJ2-2; TRBD2 is a possible D gene (5 bases). Deletions cut 6 bases from V and 4 bases from J, with 12 bases between. This CDR3 spans 14 amino acids. Germline-derived CDR1 and CDR2 are SNHLY and FYNNEI.

The V gene is TRBV6-5, the J gene TRBJ2-4, with D possibly being TRBD2 (5 bases). The CDR3 loop spans 12 amino acids. CDR1 and CDR2 (germline): MNHEY, SVGAGI. V was clipped by 4 bases and J by 16 bases, with 17 bases between them. The CDR3 spells CASSSGGARVYF. In DNA form, the CDR3 reads TGTGCCAGCAGTTCAGGAGGCGCGCGAGTTTACTTC.

The chain links TRBV20-1 to TRBJ1-3, with D unresolved. CDR3 length: 12 residues. The germline gives CDR1 DFQATT, CDR2 SNEGSKA (reference sequence). Trimming shortened V by 0 bases and J by 4 bases, and 4 bases separated the two germline ends. The CDR3 here is CSARDNGNTIYF. In DNA, the CDR3 is TGCAGTGCTAGAGATAACGGAAACACCATATATTTT.

In this sample, this clonotype turned up a few times. The chain combines TRBV5-1 with TRBJ1-1; D gene ambiguous. The V end lost 1 base, the J end lost 1 base, and 14 bases lay between the germline ends. CDR3 length: 16 residues. The germline CDR1 and CDR2 sequences are SGHRS and YFSETQ. CDR3 protein: CASSLKGVWGNTEAFF. CDR3 sequence (DNA): TGCGCCAGCAGCTTGAAGGGAGTCTGGGGGAACACTGAAGCTTTCTTT.

This rearrangement joins TRBV11-2 to TRBJ1-1, with TRBD1 identical over 9 bases. Germline-derived CDR1 and CDR2 are SGHAT and FQNNGV. This CDR3 region has 15 residues. J gave up 4 bases and V 5 bases, and 8 bases lay outside the gene matches. The CDR3 nucleotides read TGTGCCAGCAGCAGGGGACAGGGTATGACCACTGAAGCTTTCTTT. Translated, it gives CASSRGQGMTTEAFF. The full variable domain, rest sourced from reference TRBV11-2 and TRBJ1-1, is EAGVAQSPRYKIIEKRQSVAFWCNPISGHATLYWYQQILGQGPKLLIQFQNNGVVDDSQLPKDRFSAERLKGVDSTLKIQPAKLEDSAVYLCASSRGQGMTTEAFFGQGTRLTVV.

CDR3 nucleotides: TGTGCCAGCAGCTTAGGGGAGAGTAGCGAGACCCAGTACTTC. It is translated as CASSLGESSETQYF. This chain links TRBV13 with TRBJ2-5; D unresolved. Trimming pared 0 bases from V and 5 bases from J, leaving 10 bases between. The germline V gene has CDR1 PRHDT and CDR2 FYEKMQ (reference sequence). This CDR3 is 14 amino acids long.

The chain uses TRBV7-8 and TRBJ2-5; 9 bases map to TRBD2. The CDR3 sequence is 13 residues long. V dropped 7 bases and J dropped 5; count of bases not matched to a gene: 5. Per the germline V gene, CDR1 is SGHVS and CDR2 is FQNEAQ. The chain's CDR3 is CASIGLAGETQYF. The CDR3 DNA reads TGTGCCAGCATCGGGCTAGCGGGGGAGACCCAGTACTTC.

This CDR3 reads CASSSTSGSRAPYF. The CDR3, as DNA: TGCGCCAGCAGCTCGACTAGCGGATCAAGGGCCCCCTACTTC. The chain carries TRBV5-1 and TRBJ2-5; 9 bases are a match to TRBD2. CDR1 and CDR2 (germline): SGHRS, YFSETQ. This CDR3 spans 14 amino acids. Losses at the gene ends were 3 bases for V and 14 bases for J; bases not matched to a gene: 14. The full variable domain, with the rest looked up from reference TRBV5-1 and TRBJ2-5, is KAGVTQTPRYLIKTRGQQVTLSCSPISGHRSVSWYQQTPGQGLQFLFEYFSETQRNKGNFPGRFSGRQFSNSRSEMNVSTLELGDSALYLCASSSTSGSRAPYFGPGTRLLVL.

The chain has TRBV27 and TRBJ2-1; tentatively, D is TRBD2 (6 bases). Germline CDR1 MNHEY, CDR2 SMNVEV (reference sequence). The CDR3 is 15 residues long. Trimming took off 5 bases at V and 2 bases at J, with 13 bases between the two ends. Written as DNA, the CDR3 is TGTGCCAGCAGTCGACGGGGGAACCCCTACAATGAGCAGTTCTTC. It is translated as CASSRRGNPYNEQFF.